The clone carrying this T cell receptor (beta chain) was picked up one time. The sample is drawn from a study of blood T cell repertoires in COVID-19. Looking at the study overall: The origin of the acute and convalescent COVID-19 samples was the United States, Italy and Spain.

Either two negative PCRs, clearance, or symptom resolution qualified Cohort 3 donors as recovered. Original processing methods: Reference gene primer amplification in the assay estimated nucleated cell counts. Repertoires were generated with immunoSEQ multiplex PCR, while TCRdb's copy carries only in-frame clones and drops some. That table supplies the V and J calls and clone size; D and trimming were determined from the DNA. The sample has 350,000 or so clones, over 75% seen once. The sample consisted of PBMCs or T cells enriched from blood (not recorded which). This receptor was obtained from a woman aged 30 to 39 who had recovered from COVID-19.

As DNA, the CDR3 is TGTGCCAGCAGCCACAGGGCGCAATTTGAAGCTTTCTTT. Translated, it gives CASSHRAQFEAFF. The chain links TRBV12-3 or TRBV12-4 to TRBJ1-1; possibly TRBD1 for D (6 bases). This CDR3 contains 13 residues. V shed 6 bases and J shed 7 bases, with 15 bases lying between them.